This TCR beta chain emerged from a study of T cells in Graves' hyperthyroidism and ophthalmopathy. This clonotype was seen only a few times. Its antigen remains unidentified. Study results and limitations: By a 13 V-J model, ophthalmopathy was set apart from stable hyperthyroidism.

Trimming removed 2 bases from V and 5 bases from J; junction bases left unmatched: 7. Germline V gene lookup returns CDR1 KGHSH and CDR2 LQKENI. The CDR3 extends over 16 amino acids. The source of the PBMCs was 8 to 10 ml of fresh peripheral blood. The source material, RNA transcripts, was used to amplify TCR beta CDR3 regions. The primer set for the first-round RT-PCR of the TCR CDR3 was HTBI. A single record per CDR3 protein comes from TCRdb applying MiXCR to the multiplex PCR reads. In the table there are approximately 620,000 distinct CDR3 sequences, approximately 15% of which are singletons. This receptor was identified in a woman in her 30s with Graves' hyperthyroidism that later progressed to Graves' ophthalmopathy. The chain links TRBV18 to TRBJ2-2; 8 bases align to TRBD2. Sequencing was done on a sample of blood. The CDR3 nucleotides are TGTGCCAGCTCACCAGCTGAGGCTAGCGGGACCGGGGAGCTGTTTTTT. As protein: CASSPAEASGTGELFF. The whole variable domain, filled in from reference TRBV18 and TRBJ2-2, reads NAGVMQNPRHLVRRRGQEARLRCSPMKGHSHVYWYRQLPEEGLKFMVYLQKENIIDESGMPKERFSAEFPKEGPSILRIQQVVRGDSAAYFCASSPAEASGTGELFFGEGSRLTVL.